Detailed here is one TCR beta chain. Its antigen is not known. The sample is drawn from a study of cytomegalovirus exposure and HLA in healthy donors. Study-wide background: The same platform was used for the approximately 110 validation repertoires and the approximately 670 first-cohort repertoires, a later analysis reported.

Here immunoSEQ multiplex PCR was the method, and the copy in TCRdb shows in-frame clones only, minus some. The repertoire holds roughly 260,000 clones, more than 75% seen once, with about 3% in the top ten. CDR1 is SGHTA and CDR2 is FQGNSA in the germline V gene. This CDR3 has 15 residues. Trimming at V came to 4 bases and at J to 5 bases, leaving 8 bases not matched to a gene. Findings and caveats of the study: Most TCRs appeared rarely, but some public TCRs recurred in many donors. Around 160 TCR beta chains were listed as cytomegalovirus-associated.

The donors were members of the validation cohort comprising some 130 subjects, separate from the roughly 670-subject first cohort. The sequence came from a man aged 18-30 years in good health and CMV-seronegative. The rearrangement links TRBV7-2 to TRBJ2-4, with TRBD1 identical over 7 bases. Sequenced sample: PBMCs. The CDR3 sequence is CASSYRGGRENIQYF. For the CDR3, the DNA is TGTGCCAGCAGCTACAGGGGCGGGCGGGAAAACATTCAGTACTTC. Variable domain in full (rest from reference TRBV7-2 and TRBJ2-4): GAGVSQSPSNKVTEKGKDVELRCDPISGHTALYWYRQSLGQGLEFLIYFQGNSAPDKSGLPSDRFSAERTGGSVSTLTIQRTQQEDSAVYLCASSYRGGRENIQYFGAGTRLSVL.